One sample yielded the 7 T cell receptor beta chains listed below, sequenced in a study of control samples from healthy donors and cancer patients. The protocol was immunoSEQ multiplex PCR, while the TCRdb copy is restricted to in-frame clones and leaves out a portion. This repertoire shows 90,000 to 100,000 clones, around 80% found once; its top ten account for under 12%. Sequencing was done on a sample of blood. The receptors were sampled from a woman aged 25 to 39 in good health.

Only one count was recorded for this clone. CDR3 protein: CASSKTGTSAFEQYF. The CDR3 DNA reads TGTGCCAGTAGTAAAACCGGGACTAGCGCTTTCGAGCAGTACTTC. The genes are TRBV19 and TRBJ2-7; TRBD2 matches at 10 bases. Germline loops: CDR1 LNHDA, CDR2 SQIVND (reference sequence). With V trimmed by 4 bases and J by 6 bases, 9 bases remained unmatched. This CDR3 region has 15 residues.

The rearrangement uses TRBV2 and TRBJ1-6, with 10 bases matching TRBD1. The CDR3 consists of 14 residues. The trim removed 6 bases at V and 9 bases at J, leaving 5 bases unmatched. Germline V lookup: CDR1 SNHLY, CDR2 FYNNEI. CDR3 coding DNA: TGTGCCAGCAGCCCCGGGACAGGGGTTTCACCCCTCCACTTT. Translating gives CASSPGTGVSPLHF.

A few counts support this clone. The V and J genes are TRBV21-1 and TRBJ1-1; no check of the table's D call, TRBD1, against the DNA was made. TRBV21-1 is shown as a pseudogene. The CDR3 is 12 amino acids. This CDR3 is CASRQGNTEAFF. For the CDR3, the DNA is TGTGCCAGCAGACAGGGGAACACTGAAGCTTTCTTT.

V and J are TRBV6-1 and TRBJ2-1; 10 bases match TRBD2. Germline CDR1 is MNHNS and CDR2 is SASEGT. There are 15 residues in the CDR3. The trim removed 2 bases at V and 7 bases at J, leaving 5 bases unmatched. CDR3: CASSELSGGWNEQFF. The CDR3 coding sequence is TGTGCCAGCAGTGAACTTAGCGGGGGGTGGAATGAGCAGTTCTTC.

The chain uses TRBV11-2 and TRBJ1-4; tentatively, D is TRBD1 (5 bases). The CDR3 has 16 residues. Germline CDR1 SGHAT, CDR2 FQNNGV. Trimming removed 5 bases at V and 3 bases at J, with 16 bases between. The DNA for the CDR3 is TGTGCCAGCAGCCCTATTAGGGGACTGGCTAATGAAAAACTGTTTTTT. The encoded protein is CASSPIRGLANEKLFF.

The chain is built from TRBV15 and TRBJ1-1, with D hard to call. V shed 0 bases and J shed 6 bases, with 8 bases lying between them. The CDR3 consists of 13 residues. Germline lookup yields CDR1 LNHNV and CDR2 YYDKDF (reference sequence). CDR3 protein: CATSRDIRSEAFF. The CDR3 bases are TGTGCCACCAGCAGAGATATTAGGTCTGAAGCTTTCTTT.

The chain couples TRBV6-6 to TRBJ2-7; no firm D call. The CDR3 covers 12 residues. V lost 2 bases and J 6 bases, leaving 8 bases between the germline ends. CDR1 is MNHNY, CDR2 SVGAGI, per germline (reference sequence). The CDR3 loop is CASSYSEREQYF. The CDR3 DNA reads as TGTGCCAGCAGTTACAGTGAACGCGAGCAGTACTTC.